Listed below are T cell receptor beta chains from one sample, sequenced in a study of CD8 T cells in Susac syndrome. TCRdb reanalysed the immunoSEQ multiplex PCR reads using MiXCR and keeps one entry per CDR3 protein. The sample yields about 180,000 distinct CDR3 sequences, 94% seen once. The sample consisted of CD4+ T cells from PBMCs. The receptors derive from a human donor with Susac syndrome. Both conserved end residues are part of each CDR3. Each record gives: J gene, clone size, V gene, D gene, CDR3 DNA, CDR3 protein. The D gene is left open where the match is weak. Where a row states a size, it is once, few, many or the class of an expanded clone; other rows omit it.

>TRBJ2-5|NA|TRBV20-1|TRBD1
TGCAGTGCTTTCCAGGACAGGCAAGAGACCCAGTACTTC
CSAFQDRQETQYF
>TRBJ1-5|NA|TRBV20-1|TRBD1
TGCAGTGCTAGATGGGACAGAGATCAGCCCCAGCATTTT
CSARWDRDQPQHF
>TRBJ2-3|NA|TRBV29-1|TRBD2
TGCAGCGTTCGGACTAGCGGCCCGACAGATACGCAGTATTTT
CSVRTSGPTDTQYF
>TRBJ1-1|NA|TRBV2|NA
TGTGCCAGCATTCAGGGCGTCGGCACTGAAGCTTTCTTT
CASIQGVGTEAFF
>TRBJ2-5|NA|TRBV20-1|NA
TGCAGTGCCCACGGGGCTGGGGAGACCCAGTACTTC
CSAHGAGETQYF
>TRBJ2-5|NA|TRBV6-2/TRBV6-3|TRBD2
TGTGCCAGCAGCATGACTAGCTATGAGACCCAGTACTTC
CASSMTSYETQYF
>TRBJ2-1|NA|TRBV20-1|TRBD2
TGCAGTGTAGATACTAGCGGGGCGGATGAGCAGTTCTTC
CSVDTSGADEQFF
>TRBJ2-5|NA|TRBV6-5|TRBD1
TGTGCCAGCAGTTACGGACAGGGGGGGGAGACCCAGTACTTC
CASSYGQGGETQYF
>TRBJ2-3|NA|TRBV7-2|NA
TGTGCCAGCAGCCCAGTGGGCCCCACAGATACGCAGTATTTT
CASSPVGPTDTQYF
>TRBJ2-7|NA|TRBV20-1|NA
TGCAGTGCTATAAACAGGGTGGACTACGAGCAGTACTTC
CSAINRVDYEQYF
>TRBJ1-3|NA|TRBV20-1|TRBD1
TGCAGTGCTAGGGACGGACAGGGGAGTGGAAACACCATATATTTT
CSARDGQGSGNTIYF
>TRBJ1-2|NA|TRBV11-2|NA
TGTGCCAGCAGTCCCGACGGAATTAACTATGGCTACACCTTC
CASSPDGINYGYTF
>TRBJ1-4|NA|TRBV6-5|TRBD1
TGTGCCAGCACCAACCCCAGGACAGGGAATGAAAAACTGTTTTTT
CASTNPRTGNEKLFF
>TRBJ2-7|NA|TRBV5-1|NA
TGCGCCAGCAGCACTTCCGGCGGTATCCCCTACGAGCAGTACTTC
CASSTSGGIPYEQYF
>TRBJ2-2|NA|TRBV2|NA
TGTGCCAGCAGTGAGGGGATGGGCGCCGGGGAGCTGTTTTTT
CASSEGMGAGELFF
>TRBJ1-6|NA|TRBV7-9|TRBD1
TGTGCCAGCACCAGGACAGGGGGCACCGGGACCCTCCACTTT
CASTRTGGTGTLHF
>TRBJ2-3|NA|TRBV7-8|NA
TGTGCCAGCTCCGAGATGGGTCTCCGCACAGATACGCAGTATTTT
CASSEMGLRTDTQYF
>TRBJ2-2|once|TRBV6-4|NA
TGTGCCAGCAGTGACCGCAGGGGCGGGGAGCTGTTTTTT
CASSDRRGGELFF
>TRBJ1-2|NA|TRBV20-1|NA
TGCAGTGCCTCTGCAGGGGACTATGGCTACACCTTC
CSASAGDYGYTF
>TRBJ1-5|NA|TRBV12-3/TRBV12-4|TRBD1
TGTGCCAGCAGTTTTGGACAGGGGTCAATCAATCAGCCCCAGCATTTT
CASSFGQGSINQPQHF
>TRBJ1-5|NA|TRBV29-1|NA
TGCAGCGTTGAAGATACAGGGAGCAATCAGCCCCAGCATTTT
CSVEDTGSNQPQHF
>TRBJ2-1|few|TRBV7-7|TRBD2
TGTGCTAGCAGCCCACAGCGGGGAAACGAGCAGTTCTTC
CASSPQRGNEQFF
>TRBJ1-4|NA|TRBV15|TRBD1
TGTGCCACCAGCAGTCCGACTACCGGGACAGGGGGCAATGGTAATGAAAAACTGTTTTTT
CATSSPTTGTGGNGNEKLFF
>TRBJ1-6|NA|TRBV27|NA
TGTGCCAGCAGTCCTCGGGGCGATTCACCCCTCCACTTT
CASSPRGDSPLHF
>TRBJ2-2|NA|TRBV4-3|NA
TGCGCCAGCAGCCAAGAAAGGGTTACCGGGGAGCTGTTTTTT
CASSQERVTGELFF
>TRBJ2-1|NA|TRBV2|NA
TGTGCCAGCAAATCCACCGCGGCCGGTAATGAGCAGTTCTTC
CASKSTAAGNEQFF
>TRBJ1-2|NA|TRBV20-1|NA
TGCAGTGCTAGAGGGAGGACAGTCTTTAACTATGGCTACACCTTC
CSARGRTVFNYGYTF
>TRBJ1-5|NA|TRBV6-6|NA
TGTGCCAGCAGTTCGACCGGGACGGCCTTTAATCAGCCCCAGCATTTT
CASSSTGTAFNQPQHF
>TRBJ1-2|NA|TRBV19|TRBD1
TGTGCCAGTAGTCCGGGACAGGGGACCTATGGCTACACCTTC
CASSPGQGTYGYTF
>TRBJ1-5|NA|TRBV13|NA
TGTGCCAGCAGCTTGGGATTGGAGCCCCAGCATTTT
CASSLGLEPQHF
>TRBJ2-1|NA|TRBV20-1|TRBD2
TGCAGTGCACCCATAGCGGGGGGAGACAATGAGCAGTTCTTC
CSAPIAGGDNEQFF
>TRBJ2-2|NA|TRBV24-1|NA
TGTGCCACCAGTGGGACAGCTCCGAACACCGGGGAGCTGTTTTTT
CATSGTAPNTGELFF
>TRBJ2-5|NA|TRBV20-1|NA
TGCAGTGCTAAGGTGTTCCGGCCCGGGACACAGGAGACCCAGTACTTC
CSAKVFRPGTQETQYF
>TRBJ2-4|NA|TRBV12-3/TRBV12-4|NA
TGTGCCAGCAGTTTAGGAGGGGGAAACATTCAGTACTTC
CASSLGGGNIQYF
>TRBJ1-2|once|TRBV15|NA
TGTGCCACCAGCAGTTTAACCCAGAGGGGCTACACCTTC
CATSSLTQRGYTF
>TRBJ1-2|NA|TRBV3-1|TRBD1
TGTGCCAGCAGCCAAGGGACAGGGAACTCTGGCTACACCTTC
CASSQGTGNSGYTF
>TRBJ1-5|NA|TRBV30|TRBD1
TGTGCCTTAGACAGGGAGGGCTATAGCAATCAGCCCCAGCATTTT
CALDREGYSNQPQHF
>TRBJ1-2|NA|TRBV30|TRBD1
TGTGCCTGGGAGGGCCGGGACAGGGCCTATGGCTACACCTTC
CAWEGRDRAYGYTF
>TRBJ1-1|NA|TRBV20-1|NA
TGCAGTGCCCAGGACAGAGGGAACACTGAAGCTTTCTTT
CSAQDRGNTEAFF
>TRBJ2-1|NA|TRBV20-1|NA
TGCAGTGCTAGCGGGGGGCCTCCCCACAATGAGCAGTTCTTC
CSASGGPPHNEQFF
>TRBJ1-1|NA|TRBV30|NA
TGTGCCTGGAGAAAGGACGGGAACACTGAAGCTTTCTTT
CAWRKDGNTEAFF
>TRBJ1-1|NA|TRBV7-9|NA
TGTGCCAGCAGCTTCGAAGCGGAGACTGAAGCTTTCTTT
CASSFEAETEAFF
>TRBJ1-5|NA|TRBV24-1|NA
TGTGCCACCAGTGATTTGCAAAGTCTAGACAAGACCCAGCCCCAGCATTTT
CATSDLQSLDKTQPQHF
>TRBJ2-1|NA|TRBV23-1|NA
TGCGCCAGCAGTCAAGCGACAAAGCAGTTCTTC
CASSQATKQFF